The clone carrying this T cell receptor beta chain was recorded a few times. What it binds is unknown. Per the original data handling: Counting gave a median of around 96,000 TCRs per sample, with values ranging from 23,224 to 690,600. TCRdb re-called the RACE reads through MiXCR, storing one row per CDR3 protein. The V and J calls shown here were made by TCRdb, not taken from the authors' results. The sample contains about 380,000 distinct CDR3 sequences, nearly 5% of which appear only once. This sample was taken from a study of human T cells and chemical hapten exposure. The study, taken as a whole, reports: Donors, who had alopecia, may show an immune response that differs from healthy people's. With DPC sensitization, TCRs exceeding 1 in 1000 frequency showed no change. Compared with pre-sensitization or healthy control sets, expanded TCRs clustered more.

CDR3 length equals 19 residues. Trimming cost V 1 base and J 0 bases; bases outside gene matches: 12. Germline loops: CDR1 MNHEY, CDR2 SVGAGI. Time point noted: patch test 1, 2 weeks after DPC sensitization. Treatment described: therapeutic diphenylcyclopropenone sensitization with weekly scalp DPC. The sample in question was whole blood, obtained in connection with sensitization to the hapten diphenylcyclopropenone (DPC). This sequence originates from a woman aged 45-59 years with alopecia areata. Some clones in this sample may be carry-over from other donors' samples. The chain joins TRBV6-5 to TRBJ2-3, with 8 nucleotides matching TRBD2. CDR3 sequence reads: CASSYLTVAGTSSTDTQYF. CDR3 DNA: TGTGCCAGCAGTTACTTAACCGTAGCGGGGACCTCTAGCACAGATACGCAGTATTTT.